This T cell receptor (beta chain) was recorded in a study of T cells after yellow fever vaccination. At the level of the study: SMART-Seq v4 Ultra Low Input handled preparation of low-cell-number fractions.

The ends were cut back, 3 bases at V and 1 base at J, with 8 bases in the middle. The CDR3 totals 13 residues. Germline CDR1 DFQATT, CDR2 SNEGSKA (reference sequence). Study outcomes and limitations: Booster sampling recovered most clones from primary vaccination (96% CD4, roughly 88% CD8). From the bulk population, abundant clonotypes could contaminate and appear within FACS-sorted repertoires.

With respect to this clonotype: Antigen specificity is unknown.

UMIs were added to TCR cDNA along with a universal primer site when it was made by 5'RACE template switching. TCRdb reprocessed the 5' RACE reads with MiXCR, giving one entry per CDR3 protein. Found here are approximately 580,000 distinct CDR3 sequences, 17% of them singletons; the top ten hold 17%. This specimen was PBMCs, taken 4 to 6 days after the first yellow fever vaccination. The receptor was isolated from a man between 18 and 29 years old who received the YFV17D yellow fever vaccine. The rearrangement links TRBV20-1 to TRBJ2-3, with a tentative D call TRBD2 (5 bases). CDR3 sequence (DNA): TGCAGTGCTAGTACAGCGGGCACAGATACGCAGTATTTT. This sequence encodes CSASTAGTDTQYF.